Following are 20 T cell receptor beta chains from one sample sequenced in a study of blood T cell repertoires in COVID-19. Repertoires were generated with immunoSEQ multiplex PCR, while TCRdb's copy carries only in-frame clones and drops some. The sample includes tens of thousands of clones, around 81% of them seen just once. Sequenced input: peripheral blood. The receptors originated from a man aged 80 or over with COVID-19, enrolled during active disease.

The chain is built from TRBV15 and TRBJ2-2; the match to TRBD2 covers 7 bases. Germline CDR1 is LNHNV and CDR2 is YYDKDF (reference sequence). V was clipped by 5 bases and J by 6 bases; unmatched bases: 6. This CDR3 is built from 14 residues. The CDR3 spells CATSEGRGAGELFF. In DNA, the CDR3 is TGTGCCACCAGCGAGGGGAGGGGCGCCGGGGAGCTGTTTTTT.

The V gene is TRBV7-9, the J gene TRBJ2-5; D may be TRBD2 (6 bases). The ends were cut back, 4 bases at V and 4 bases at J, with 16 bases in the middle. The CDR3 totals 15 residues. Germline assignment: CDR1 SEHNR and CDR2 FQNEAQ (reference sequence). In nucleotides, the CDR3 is TGTGCCAGCAGCTATAGCAAAGGAGGGGTAGAGACCCAGTACTTC. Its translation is CASSYSKGGVETQYF.

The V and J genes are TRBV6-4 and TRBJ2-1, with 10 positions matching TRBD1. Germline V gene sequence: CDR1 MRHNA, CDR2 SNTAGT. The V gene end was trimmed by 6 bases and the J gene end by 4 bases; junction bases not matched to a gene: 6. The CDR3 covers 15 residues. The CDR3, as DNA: TGTGCCAGCAGCGGCCGGGACAGGGGTTACAATGAGCAGTTCTTC. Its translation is CASSGRDRGYNEQFF.

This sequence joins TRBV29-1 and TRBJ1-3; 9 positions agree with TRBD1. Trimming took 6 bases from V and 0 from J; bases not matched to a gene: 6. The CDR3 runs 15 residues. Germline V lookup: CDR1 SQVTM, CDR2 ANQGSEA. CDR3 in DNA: TGCAGCGTCCGGGACAGGGCGAGCTCTGGAAACACCATATATTTT. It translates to CSVRDRASSGNTIYF.

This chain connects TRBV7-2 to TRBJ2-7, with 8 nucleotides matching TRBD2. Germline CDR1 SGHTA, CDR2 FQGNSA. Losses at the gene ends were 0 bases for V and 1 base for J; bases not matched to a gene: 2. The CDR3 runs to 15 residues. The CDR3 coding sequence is TGTGCCAGCAGCTTAGCTAGCGGGGTATCCTACGAGCAGTACTTC. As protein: CASSLASGVSYEQYF. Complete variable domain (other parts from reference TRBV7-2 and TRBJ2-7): GAGVSQSPSNKVTEKGKDVELRCDPISGHTALYWYRQSLGQGLEFLIYFQGNSAPDKSGLPSDRFSAERTGGSVSTLTIQRTQQEDSAVYLCASSLASGVSYEQYFGPGTRLTVT.

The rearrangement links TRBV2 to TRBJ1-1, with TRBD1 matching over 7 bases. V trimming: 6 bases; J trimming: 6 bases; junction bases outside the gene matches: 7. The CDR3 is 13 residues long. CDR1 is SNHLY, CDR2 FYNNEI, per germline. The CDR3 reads CASSEYRGSEAFF. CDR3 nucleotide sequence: TGTGCCAGCAGCGAATACAGGGGATCTGAAGCTTTCTTT.

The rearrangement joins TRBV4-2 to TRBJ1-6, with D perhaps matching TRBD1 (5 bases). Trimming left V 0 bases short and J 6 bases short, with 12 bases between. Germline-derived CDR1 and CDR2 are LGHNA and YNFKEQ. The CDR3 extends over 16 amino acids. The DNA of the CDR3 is TGTGCCAGCAGCCAAGAGCTCAGGGTAATTAATTCACCCCTCCACTTT. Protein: CASSQELRVINSPLHF.

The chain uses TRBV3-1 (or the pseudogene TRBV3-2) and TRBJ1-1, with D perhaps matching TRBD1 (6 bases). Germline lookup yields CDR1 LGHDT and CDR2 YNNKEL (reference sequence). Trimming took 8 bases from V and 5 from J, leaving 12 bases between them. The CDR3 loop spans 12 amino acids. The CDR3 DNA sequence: TGTGCCAGCGGAAGGCAGGGGACTGAAGCTTTCTTT. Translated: CASGRQGTEAFF.

The CDR3 region is CASSPRTSGIGKETQYF. The DNA for the CDR3 is TGTGCCAGCTCACCACGGACTAGCGGGATAGGTAAAGAGACCCAGTACTTC. V usage is TRBV18 and J usage is TRBJ2-5, with TRBD2 identical over 12 bases. The germline V gene encodes CDR1 KGHSH and CDR2 LQKENI. The V and J ends lost 1 base and 3 bases, in that order; junction bases with no gene match: 6. This CDR3 spans 17 amino acids.

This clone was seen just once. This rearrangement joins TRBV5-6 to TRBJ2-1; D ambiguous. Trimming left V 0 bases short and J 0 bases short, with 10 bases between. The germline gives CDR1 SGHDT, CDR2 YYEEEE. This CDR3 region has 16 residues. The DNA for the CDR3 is TGTGCCAGCAGCTTGGCCCTCCTGAGCTCCTACAATGAGCAGTTCTTC. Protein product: CASSLALLSSYNEQFF.

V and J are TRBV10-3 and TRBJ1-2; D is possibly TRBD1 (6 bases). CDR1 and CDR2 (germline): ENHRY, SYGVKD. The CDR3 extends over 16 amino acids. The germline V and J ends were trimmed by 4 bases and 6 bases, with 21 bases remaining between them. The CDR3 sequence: CAISVGAPVGIDGYTF. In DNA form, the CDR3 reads TGTGCCATCAGTGTGGGGGCCCCTGTAGGGATAGATGGCTACACCTTC.

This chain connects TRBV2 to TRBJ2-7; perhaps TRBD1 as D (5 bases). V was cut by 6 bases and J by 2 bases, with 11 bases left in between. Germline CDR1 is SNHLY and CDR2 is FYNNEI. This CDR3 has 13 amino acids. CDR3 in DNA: TGTGCCAGCAGGACAGCCGGGCCCTACGAGCAGTACTTC. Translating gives CASRTAGPYEQYF.

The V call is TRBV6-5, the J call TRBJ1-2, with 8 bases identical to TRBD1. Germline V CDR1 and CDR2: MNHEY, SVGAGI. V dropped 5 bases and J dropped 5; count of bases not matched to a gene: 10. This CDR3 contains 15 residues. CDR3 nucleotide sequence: TGTGCCAGCAGTATACGATGGACAGGGAGTTATGGCTACACCTTC. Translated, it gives CASSIRWTGSYGYTF.

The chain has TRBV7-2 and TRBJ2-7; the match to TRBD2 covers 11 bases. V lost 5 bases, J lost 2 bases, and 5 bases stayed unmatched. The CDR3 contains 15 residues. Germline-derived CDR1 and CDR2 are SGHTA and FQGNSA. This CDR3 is CASSDSSGGPYEQYF. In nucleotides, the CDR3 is TGTGCCAGCAGCGACTCTAGCGGGGGGCCCTACGAGCAGTACTTC.

The CDR3 DNA reads TGTGCCAGCTCACTCCCGGGTCTCTTCTACGAGCAGTACTTC. Translated: CASSLPGLFYEQYF. The gene calls are TRBV18 and TRBJ2-7, with D hard to call. In germline, CDR1 is KGHSH, CDR2 LQKENI. CDR3 length: 14 residues. V was trimmed by 4 bases and J by 3 bases, leaving 13 bases between them.

In DNA, the CDR3 is TGTGCCAGTAGCCCTCGTCTAGCGGGAGGGAATGAGCAGTTCTTC. Translating it yields CASSPRLAGGNEQFF. This chain links TRBV19 with TRBJ2-1; 12 positions agree with TRBD2. CDR3 length equals 15 residues. J gave up 7 bases and V 6 bases, and 7 bases lay outside the gene matches. CDR1 is LNHDA, CDR2 SQIVND, per germline (reference sequence).

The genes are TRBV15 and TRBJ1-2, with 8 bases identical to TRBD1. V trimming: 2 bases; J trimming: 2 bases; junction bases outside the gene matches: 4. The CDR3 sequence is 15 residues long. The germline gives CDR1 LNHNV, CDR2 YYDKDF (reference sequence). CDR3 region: CATSRRGQENYGYTF. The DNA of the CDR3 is TGTGCCACCAGCAGACGGGGACAGGAGAACTATGGCTACACCTTC.

The chain's CDR3 is CASSISTSTINEQYF. Here the CDR3 DNA reads TGTGCCAGTAGTATCTCTACTAGCACCATCAACGAGCAGTACTTC. The chain combines TRBV19 with TRBJ2-7; possibly TRBD2 for D (6 bases). Between the trimmed V and J ends, which lost 3 bases and 5 bases, there was a span of 17 bases. The CDR3 is 15 amino acids. The V gene's germline CDR1 is LNHDA and CDR2 SQIVND (reference sequence).

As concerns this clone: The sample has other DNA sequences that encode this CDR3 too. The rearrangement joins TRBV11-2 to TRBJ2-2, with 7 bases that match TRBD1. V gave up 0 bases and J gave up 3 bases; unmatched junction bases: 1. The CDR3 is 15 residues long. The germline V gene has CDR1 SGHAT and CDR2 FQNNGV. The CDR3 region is CASSLDDRDTGELFF. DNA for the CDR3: TGTGCCAGCAGCTTAGACGACAGGGACACCGGGGAGCTGTTTTTT.

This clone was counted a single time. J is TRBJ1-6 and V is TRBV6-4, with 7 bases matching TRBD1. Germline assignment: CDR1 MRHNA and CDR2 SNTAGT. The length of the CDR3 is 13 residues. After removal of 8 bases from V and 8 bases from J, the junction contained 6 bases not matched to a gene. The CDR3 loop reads CASGRDRDSPLHF. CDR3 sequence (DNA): TGTGCCAGCGGCCGGGACAGAGATTCACCCCTCCACTTT.